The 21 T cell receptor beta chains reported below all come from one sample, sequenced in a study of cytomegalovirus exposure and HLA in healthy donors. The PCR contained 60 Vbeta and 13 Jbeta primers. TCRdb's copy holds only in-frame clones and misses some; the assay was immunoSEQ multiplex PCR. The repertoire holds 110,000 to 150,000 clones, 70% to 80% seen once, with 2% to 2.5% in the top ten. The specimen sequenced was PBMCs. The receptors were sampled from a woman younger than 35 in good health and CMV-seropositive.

CDR3 amino acids: CASSFFLAGGSNTGELFF. The CDR3 DNA reads as TGTGCCAGCAGCTTCTTTCTAGCGGGGGGCTCTAACACCGGGGAGCTGTTTTTT. V and J are TRBV7-2 and TRBJ2-2, with TRBD2 identical over 11 bases. The CDR3 is 18 amino acids. Germline assignment: CDR1 SGHTA and CDR2 FQGNSA. J lost 2 bases, V lost 3 bases, and 8 bases had no gene match.

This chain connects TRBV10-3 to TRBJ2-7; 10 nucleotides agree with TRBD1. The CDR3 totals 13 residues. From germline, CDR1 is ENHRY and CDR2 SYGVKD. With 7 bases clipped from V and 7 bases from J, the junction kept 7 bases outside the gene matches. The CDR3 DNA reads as TGTGCCATCACTAGTGGGACAGGGGCGGAGCAGTACTTC. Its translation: CAITSGTGAEQYF.

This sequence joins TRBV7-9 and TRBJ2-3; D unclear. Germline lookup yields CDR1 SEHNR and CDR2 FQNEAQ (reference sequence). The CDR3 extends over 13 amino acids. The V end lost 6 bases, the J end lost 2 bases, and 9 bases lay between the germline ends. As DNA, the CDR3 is TGTGCCAGCAGTCTGGCCCTCACAGATACGCAGTATTTT. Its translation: CASSLALTDTQYF.

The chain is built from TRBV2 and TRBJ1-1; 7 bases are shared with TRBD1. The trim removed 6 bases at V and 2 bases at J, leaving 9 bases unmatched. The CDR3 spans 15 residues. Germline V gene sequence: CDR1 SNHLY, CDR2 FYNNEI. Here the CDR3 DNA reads TGTGCCAGCAGGCAGGGGGAAGGGGTAAACACTGAAGCTTTCTTT. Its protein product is CASRQGEGVNTEAFF.

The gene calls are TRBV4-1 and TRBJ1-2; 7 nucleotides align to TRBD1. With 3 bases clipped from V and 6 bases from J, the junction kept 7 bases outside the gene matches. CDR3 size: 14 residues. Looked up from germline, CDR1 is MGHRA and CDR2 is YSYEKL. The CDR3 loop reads CASSQPRQGNGYTF. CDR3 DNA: TGCGCCAGCAGCCAGCCACGACAGGGTAATGGCTACACCTTC.

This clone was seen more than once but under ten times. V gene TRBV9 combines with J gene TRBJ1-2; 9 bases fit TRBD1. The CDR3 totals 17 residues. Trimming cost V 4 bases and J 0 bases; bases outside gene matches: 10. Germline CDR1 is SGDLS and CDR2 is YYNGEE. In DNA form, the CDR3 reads TGTGCCAGCAGCACACCGGACAGGGGCCGAGCTAACTATGGCTACACCTTC. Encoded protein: CASSTPDRGRANYGYTF.

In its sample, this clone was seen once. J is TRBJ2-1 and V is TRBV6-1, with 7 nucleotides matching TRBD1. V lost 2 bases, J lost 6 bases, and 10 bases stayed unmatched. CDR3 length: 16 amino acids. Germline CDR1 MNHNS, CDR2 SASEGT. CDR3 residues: CASSEPTGSSLNEQFF. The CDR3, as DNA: TGTGCCAGCAGTGAACCGACAGGGTCTTCCCTCAATGAGCAGTTCTTC.

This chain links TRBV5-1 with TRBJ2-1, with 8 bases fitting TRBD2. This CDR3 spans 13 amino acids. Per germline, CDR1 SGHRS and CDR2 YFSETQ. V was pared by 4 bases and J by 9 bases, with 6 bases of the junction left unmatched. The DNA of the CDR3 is TGCGCCAGCAGCGACCGACTAGCGCCTGAGCAGTTCTTC. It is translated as CASSDRLAPEQFF. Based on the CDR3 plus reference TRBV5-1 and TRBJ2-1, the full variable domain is KAGVTQTPRYLIKTRGQQVTLSCSPISGHRSVSWYQQTPGQGLQFLFEYFSETQRNKGNFPGRFSGRQFSNSRSEMNVSTLELGDSALYLCASSDRLAPEQFFGPGTRLTVL.

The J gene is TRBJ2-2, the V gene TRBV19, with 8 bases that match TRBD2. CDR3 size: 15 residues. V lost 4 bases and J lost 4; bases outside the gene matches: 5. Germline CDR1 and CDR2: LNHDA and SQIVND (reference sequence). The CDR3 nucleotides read TGTGCCAGTAGTACGGGGGGGCGGGTCACCGGGGAGCTGTTTTTT. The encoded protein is CASSTGGRVTGELFF.

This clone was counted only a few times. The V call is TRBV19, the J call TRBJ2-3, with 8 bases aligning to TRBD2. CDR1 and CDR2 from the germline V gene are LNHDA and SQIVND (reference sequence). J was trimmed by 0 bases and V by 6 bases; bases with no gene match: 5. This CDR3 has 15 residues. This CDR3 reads CASSKTSGSTDTQYF. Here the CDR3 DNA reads TGTGCCAGTAGCAAAACTAGCGGAAGCACAGATACGCAGTATTTT.

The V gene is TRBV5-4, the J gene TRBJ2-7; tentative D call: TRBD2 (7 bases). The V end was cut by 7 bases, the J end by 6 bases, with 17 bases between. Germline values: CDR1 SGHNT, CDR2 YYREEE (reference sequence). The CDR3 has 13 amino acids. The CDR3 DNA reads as TGTGCCAGCCGACTAGCCGGAGGGGGCGAGCAGTACTTC. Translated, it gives CASRLAGGGEQYF. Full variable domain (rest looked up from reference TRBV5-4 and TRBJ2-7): ETGVTQSPTHLIKTRGQQVTLRCSSQSGHNTVSWYQQALGQGPQFIFQYYREEENGRGNFPPRFSGLQFPNYSSELNVNALELDDSALYLCASRLAGGGEQYFGPGTRLTVT.

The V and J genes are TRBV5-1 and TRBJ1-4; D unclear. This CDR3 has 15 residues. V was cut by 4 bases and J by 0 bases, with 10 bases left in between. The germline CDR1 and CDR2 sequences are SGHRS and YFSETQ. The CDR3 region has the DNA TGCGCCAGCAGCCCCCCCAGCGCAACTAATGAAAAACTGTTTTTT. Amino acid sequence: CASSPPSATNEKLFF.

CDR3 bases: TGTGCCAGCTGCCACGGTGCCGCCAATTCACCCCTCCACTTT. It codes for CASCHGAANSPLHF. This sequence joins TRBV6-6 and TRBJ1-6, with no clear D. This CDR3 is built from 14 residues. With 8 bases removed from V and 7 bases from J, the gap between germline ends came to 15 bases. From germline, CDR1 is MNHNY and CDR2 SVGAGI (reference sequence).

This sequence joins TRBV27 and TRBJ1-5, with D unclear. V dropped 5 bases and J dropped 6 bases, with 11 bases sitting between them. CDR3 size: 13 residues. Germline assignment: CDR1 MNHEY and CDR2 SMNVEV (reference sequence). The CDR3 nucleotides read TGTGCCAGCAGTCTTGACGGGTCTCAGCCCCAGCATTTT. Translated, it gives CASSLDGSQPQHF.

The CDR3 is CASSYSIQGATEAFF. In nucleotides, the CDR3 is TGTGCCAGCAGTTATTCGATACAGGGGGCGACTGAAGCTTTCTTT. The V gene is TRBV6-6, the J gene TRBJ1-1, with TRBD1 matching over 9 bases. Trimming removed 3 bases from V and 5 bases from J; junction bases left unmatched: 7. Germline V gives CDR1 MNHNY, CDR2 SVGAGI (reference sequence). There are 15 residues in the CDR3.

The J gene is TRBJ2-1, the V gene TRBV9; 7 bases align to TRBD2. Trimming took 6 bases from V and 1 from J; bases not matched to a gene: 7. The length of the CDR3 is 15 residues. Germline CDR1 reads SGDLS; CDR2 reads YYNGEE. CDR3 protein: CASNPSGGSYNEQFF. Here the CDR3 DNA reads TGTGCCAGCAACCCCTCGGGGGGTTCCTACAATGAGCAGTTCTTC.

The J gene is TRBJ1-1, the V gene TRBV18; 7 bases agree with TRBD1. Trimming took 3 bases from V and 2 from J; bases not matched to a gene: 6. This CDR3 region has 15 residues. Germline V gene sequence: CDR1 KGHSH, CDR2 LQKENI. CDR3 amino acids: CASSPPDRVNTEAFF. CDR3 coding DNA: TGTGCCAGCTCACCTCCCGACAGGGTTAACACTGAAGCTTTCTTT. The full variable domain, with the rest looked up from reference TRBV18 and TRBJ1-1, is NAGVMQNPRHLVRRRGQEARLRCSPMKGHSHVYWYRQLPEEGLKFMVYLQKENIIDESGMPKERFSAEFPKEGPSILRIQQVVRGDSAAYFCASSPPDRVNTEAFFGQGTRLTVV.

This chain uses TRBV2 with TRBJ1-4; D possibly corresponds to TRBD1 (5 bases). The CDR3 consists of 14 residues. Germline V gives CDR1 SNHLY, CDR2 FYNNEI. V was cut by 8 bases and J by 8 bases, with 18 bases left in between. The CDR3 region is CASHSWGGEEKLFF. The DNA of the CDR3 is TGTGCCAGCCACTCTTGGGGGGGGGAAGAAAAACTGTTTTTT.

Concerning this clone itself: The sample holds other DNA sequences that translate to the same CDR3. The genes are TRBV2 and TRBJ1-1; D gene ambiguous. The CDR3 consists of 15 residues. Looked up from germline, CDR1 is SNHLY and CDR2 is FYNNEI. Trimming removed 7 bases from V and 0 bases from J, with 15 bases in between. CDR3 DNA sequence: TGTGCCAGCAATGAGGACTTTGGGTTGAACACTGAAGCTTTCTTT. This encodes CASNEDFGLNTEAFF.

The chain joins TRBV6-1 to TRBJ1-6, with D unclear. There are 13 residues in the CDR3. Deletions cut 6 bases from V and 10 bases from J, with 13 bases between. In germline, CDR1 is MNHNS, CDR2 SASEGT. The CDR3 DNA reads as TGTGCCAGCAGCGTAGAGAACTACTCACCCCTCCACTTT. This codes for CASSVENYSPLHF.

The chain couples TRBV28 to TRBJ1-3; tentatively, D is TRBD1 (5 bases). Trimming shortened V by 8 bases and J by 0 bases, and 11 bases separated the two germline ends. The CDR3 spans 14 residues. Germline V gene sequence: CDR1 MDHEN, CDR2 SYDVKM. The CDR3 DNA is TGTGCCAGCGGTGTGGGGGGCTCTGGAAACACCATATATTTT. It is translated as CASGVGGSGNTIYF.